The rows below give T cell receptor beta chains drawn from one sample of a study of T-cell reconstitution after alpha-beta-depleted transplantation in children. TCRdb fed the PCR reads into MiXCR, producing one record per CDR3 protein. The sample has 250,000 to 300,000 distinct CDR3 sequences, nearly 8% seen once. Material: peripheral blood, obtained 360 days after TCRalphabeta/CD19-depleted stem cell transplant. All receptors come from a female patient aged 2-10 years who had a stem cell transplant for Fanconi anemia, so the T cells may come from the graft donor. The CDR3 runs from the conserved cysteine through the conserved F or W. The D gene is left open where the match is weak. Not all rows give a size; the values are once, few, many and, for expanded clones, a class.

size: many; V: TRBV5-1; J: TRBJ1-4; D: TRBD1; CDR3: CASSSGQGTTTNEKLFF; DNA: TGCGCCAGCAGCTCTGGACAGGGAACTACAACTAATGAAAAACTGTTTTTT
size: -; V: TRBV7-6; J: TRBJ1-1; D: -; CDR3: CASSTVGADTEAFF; DNA: TGTGCCAGCAGCACCGTGGGGGCGGACACTGAAGCTTTCTTT
size: many; V: TRBV5-1; J: TRBJ2-3; D: TRBD2; CDR3: CASSGTGLAGPSTDTQYF; DNA: TGCGCCAGCAGCGGAACGGGACTAGCGGGTCCTAGCACAGATACGCAGTATTTT
size: many; V: TRBV7-9; J: TRBJ1-6; D: TRBD1; CDR3: CASSEDRGRNSPLHF; DNA: TGTGCCAGCAGCGAAGACAGGGGGCGGAATTCACCCCTCCACTTT
size: many; V: TRBV12-3/TRBV12-4; J: TRBJ2-3; D: -; CDR3: CASSIPPSDTQYF; DNA: TGTGCCAGCAGTATCCCTCCTTCAGATACGCAGTATTTT
size: -; V: TRBV30; J: TRBJ2-2; D: -; CDR3: CAWGGTANTGELFF; DNA: TGTGCCTGGGGGGGGACGGCGAACACCGGGGAGCTGTTTTTT
size: many; V: TRBV5-1; J: TRBJ2-6; D: -; CDR3: CASSLTGISGANVLTF; DNA: TGCGCCAGCAGCTTGACAGGGATCTCTGGGGCCAACGTCCTGACTTTC
size: many; V: TRBV20-1; J: TRBJ2-7; D: -; CDR3: CSAIRESNEQYF; DNA: TGCAGTGCTATTAGGGAGTCTAACGAGCAGTACTTC
size: few; V: TRBV20-1; J: TRBJ1-3; D: -; CDR3: CSARVAGTNPSSGNTIYF; DNA: TGCAGTGCTAGAGTGGCAGGAACTAATCCGAGCTCTGGAAACACCATATATTTT
size: many; V: TRBV5-1; J: TRBJ1-1; D: -; CDR3: CASSFTLNTEAFF; DNA: TGCGCCAGCAGCTTTACCCTGAACACTGAAGCTTTCTTT
size: few; V: TRBV6-1; J: TRBJ2-3; D: TRBD1; CDR3: CASSRPTGTGGTDTQYF; DNA: TGTGCCAGCAGCCGCCCCACCGGGACAGGGGGCACAGATACGCAGTATTTT
size: few; V: TRBV6-5; J: TRBJ1-3; D: -; CDR3: CASSYYAGERASGNTIYF; DNA: TGTGCCAGCAGTTATTATGCAGGGGAGAGAGCGTCTGGAAACACCATATATTTT
size: many; V: TRBV12-3/TRBV12-4; J: TRBJ1-1; D: -; CDR3: CASSSHTEAFF; DNA: TGTGCCAGCAGTTCCCACACTGAAGCTTTCTTT
size: many; V: TRBV29-1; J: TRBJ2-3; D: TRBD2; CDR3: CSVNGGAGTDTQYF; DNA: TGCAGCGTCAACGGGGGGGCAGGCACAGATACGCAGTATTTT
size: many; V: TRBV12-3/TRBV12-4; J: TRBJ2-7; D: TRBD1; CDR3: CASSAGQAGEQYF; DNA: TGTGCCAGCAGTGCTGGACAGGCCGGGGAGCAGTACTTC